This paragraph covers one TCR beta chain sequence. The CDR3 totals 14 residues. The germline V gene encodes CDR1 SQVTM and CDR2 ANQGSEA. Trimming removed 7 bases from V and 9 bases from J; junction bases left unmatched: 12. This entry belongs to a study of T-cell memory formation after mild COVID-19. Study at large: There were largely donor-specific TCR clusters.

It was 5'RACE with constant-segment primers that produced the TCR alpha and TCR beta cDNA libraries, which carried sample barcodes and UMIs. A single record per CDR3 protein comes from TCRdb applying MiXCR to the 5' RACE reads. The sample consists of hundreds of thousands of distinct CDR3 sequences, approximately 16% of them appearing once. The chain recombines TRBV29-1 with TRBJ1-6; 7 bases agree with TRBD1. The sequencing sample was made of PBMCs or a T cell subset sorted from them (not recorded which). This receptor was identified in a man aged 18 to 30 who had mild COVID-19 (a few samples of this study predate the infection). Cell type and time point are not known. CDR3 DNA sequence: TGCAGCGCGTCACAGGGGCCCTTAGGTTCACCCCTCCACTTT. Translation: CSASQGPLGSPLHF. Based on the CDR3 plus reference TRBV29-1 and TRBJ1-6, the full variable domain is SAVISQKPSRDICQRGTSLTIQCQVDSQVTMMFWYRQQPGQSLTLIATANQGSEATYESGFVIDKFPISRPNLTFSTLTVSNMSPEDSSIYLCSASQGPLGSPLHFGNGTRLTVT.